This T cell receptor (beta chain) is drawn from a study of blood T cell repertoires in COVID-19. This clone was found a few times. TCRdb's copy holds only in-frame clones and misses some; the assay was immunoSEQ multiplex PCR. This table holds some 120,000 clones, more than 80% found once. The junction had 6 bases not matched to a gene; V was cut back by 5 bases and J by 2 bases. The germline V gene encodes CDR1 SGHTA and CDR2 FQGNSA. CDR3 size: 15 residues. The sample comprised peripheral blood. The origin of this receptor is an elderly woman with COVID-19, enrolled during active disease. The chain recombines TRBV7-2 with TRBJ1-5; 7 bases agree with TRBD1. CDR3 sequence: CASSDRVGGNQPQHF. DNA of the CDR3: TGTGCCAGCAGCGACAGGGTCGGCGGCAATCAGCCCCAGCATTTT.